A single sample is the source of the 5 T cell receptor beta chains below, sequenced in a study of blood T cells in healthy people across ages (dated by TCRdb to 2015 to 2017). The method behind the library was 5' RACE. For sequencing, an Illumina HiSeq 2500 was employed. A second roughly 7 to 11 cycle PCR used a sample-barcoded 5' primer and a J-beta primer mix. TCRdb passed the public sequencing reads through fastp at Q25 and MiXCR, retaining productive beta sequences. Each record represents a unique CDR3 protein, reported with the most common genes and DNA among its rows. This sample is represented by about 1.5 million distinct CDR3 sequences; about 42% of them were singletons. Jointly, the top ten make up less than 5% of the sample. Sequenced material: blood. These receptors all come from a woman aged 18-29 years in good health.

As DNA, the CDR3 is TGTGCCAGCAGTGAATCATGGTTAGCGGGGGCCCCCTACGAGCAGTACTTC. It yields the protein CASSESWLAGAPYEQYF. The gene calls are TRBV25-1 and TRBJ2-7; 9 nucleotides line up with TRBD2. Trimming took 1 base from V and 2 from J; bases not matched to a gene: 9. Germline lookup yields CDR1 MGHDK and CDR2 SYGVNS. The CDR3 consists of 17 residues.

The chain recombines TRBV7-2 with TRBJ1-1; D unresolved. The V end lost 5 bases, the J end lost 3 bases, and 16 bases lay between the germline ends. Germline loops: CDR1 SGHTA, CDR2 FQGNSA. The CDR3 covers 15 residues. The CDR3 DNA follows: TGTGCCAGCAGCCCGACAAGTCCCCCGGACACTGAAGCTTTCTTT. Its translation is CASSPTSPPDTEAFF. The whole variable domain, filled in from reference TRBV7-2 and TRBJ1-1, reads GAGVSQSPSNKVTEKGKDVELRCDPISGHTALYWYRQSLGQGLEFLIYFQGNSAPDKSGLPSDRFSAERTGGSVSTLTIQRTQQEDSAVYLCASSPTSPPDTEAFFGQGTRLTVV.

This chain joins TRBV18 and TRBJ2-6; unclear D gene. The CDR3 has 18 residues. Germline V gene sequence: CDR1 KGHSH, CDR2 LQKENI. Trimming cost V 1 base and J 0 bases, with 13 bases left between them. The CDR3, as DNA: TGTGCCAGCTCACCACTGGGGTTCTCGGACTCTGGGGCCAACGTCCTGACTTTC. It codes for CASSPLGFSDSGANVLTF.

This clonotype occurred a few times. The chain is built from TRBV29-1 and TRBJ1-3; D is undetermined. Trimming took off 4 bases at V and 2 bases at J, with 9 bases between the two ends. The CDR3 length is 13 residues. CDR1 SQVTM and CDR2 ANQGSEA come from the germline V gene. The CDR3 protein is CSVAPSAGNTIYF. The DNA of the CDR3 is TGCAGCGTTGCTCCGAGCGCTGGAAACACCATATATTTT.

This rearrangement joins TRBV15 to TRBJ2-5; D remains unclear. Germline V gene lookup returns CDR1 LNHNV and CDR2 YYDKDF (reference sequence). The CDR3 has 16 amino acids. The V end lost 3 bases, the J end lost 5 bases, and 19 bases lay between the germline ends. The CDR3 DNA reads TGTGCCACCAGCAGTGAGGACGGATGGCGGATGGAGACCCAGTACTTC. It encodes CATSSEDGWRMETQYF.